Below are 10 T cell receptor beta chains sequenced from a single sample in a study of OX40 agonist ivuxolimab in advanced cancers. TCRdb keeps only in-frame clones here, not all; method: immunoSEQ multiplex PCR. The profile covers 15,000 to 20,000 clones, with around four fifths appearing a single time and roughly 12% taken by the ten largest. The sequenced sample was CD4+ or CD8+ T cells sorted from blood, obtained in a trial of the OX40 agonist ivuxolimab. These receptors originate from an adult with an advanced solid tumor such as melanoma, head and neck, liver or kidney cancer.

DNA for the CDR3: TGTGCCAGCAGTTCGTCCGGGGAGCTGTTTTTT. Protein product: CASSSSGELFF. J is TRBJ2-2 and V is TRBV27; D gene ambiguous. V lost 4 bases and J lost 6, with 3 bases in between. Germline V gene sequence: CDR1 MNHEY, CDR2 SMNVEV (reference sequence). The CDR3 is 11 residues long.

The V call is TRBV14, the J call TRBJ2-1, with 11 bases matching TRBD2. The CDR3 is 19 amino acids. The junction had 8 bases not matched to a gene; V was cut back by 0 bases and J by 1 base. Germline V gives CDR1 SGHDN, CDR2 FVKESK. CDR3 loop: CASSQDWLAGGQSYNEQFF. CDR3 in DNA: TGTGCCAGCAGCCAAGACTGGCTAGCGGGAGGCCAATCCTACAATGAGCAGTTCTTC.

The chain carries TRBV7-9 and TRBJ1-4; D gene ambiguous. Trimming left V 5 bases short and J 12 bases short, with 25 bases between. The CDR3 is 16 residues long. Germline V gene sequence: CDR1 SEHNR, CDR2 FQNEAQ (reference sequence). CDR3 loop: CASSPPLRSAYVELFF. CDR3 DNA: TGTGCCAGCAGCCCCCCATTACGATCGGCGTACGTTGAACTGTTTTTT.

The J gene is TRBJ2-1, the V gene TRBV19; 10 nucleotides align to TRBD1. This CDR3 has 15 amino acids. Germline CDR1 reads LNHDA; CDR2 reads SQIVND (reference sequence). With V trimmed by 6 bases and J by 4 bases, 6 bases remained unmatched. The CDR3 reads CASRPGTGVYNEQFF. Here the CDR3 DNA reads TGTGCCAGTAGGCCCGGGACAGGGGTTTACAATGAGCAGTTCTTC.

The chain recombines TRBV9 with TRBJ2-1; 7 bases are shared with TRBD1. Per germline, CDR1 SGDLS and CDR2 YYNGEE. This CDR3 is 17 amino acids long. The ends lost 4 bases at V and 4 bases at J; junction bases unmatched: 14. The CDR3 nucleotides are TGTGCCAGCAGCACCAACCCCGGGACAGCCCATTACAATGAGCAGTTCTTC. Translated: CASSTNPGTAHYNEQFF.

This sequence joins TRBV7-2 and TRBJ1-1; 7 bases are shared with TRBD1. The V and J ends lost 2 bases and 5 bases, in that order; junction bases with no gene match: 8. The length of the CDR3 is 15 residues. Germline V gives CDR1 SGHTA, CDR2 FQGNSA. The CDR3 here is CASSLFGQDGTEAFF. Written as DNA, the CDR3 is TGTGCCAGCAGCTTATTCGGACAGGATGGGACTGAAGCTTTCTTT.

V and J are TRBV7-2 and TRBJ2-7, with TRBD2 identical over 10 bases. Germline CDR1 is SGHTA and CDR2 is FQGNSA. This CDR3 is 16 amino acids long. The ends lost 5 bases at V and 5 bases at J; junction bases unmatched: 12. The CDR3 DNA sequence: TGTGCCAGCAGCCAGGGGGCTAGCGGGAGTTGGGACGAGCAGTACTTC. Its protein product is CASSQGASGSWDEQYF.

A single count supports this clone. The gene calls are TRBV19 and TRBJ2-7; either TRBD1 or TRBD2 may supply D (5 bases each). CDR1 and CDR2 (germline): LNHDA, SQIVND (reference sequence). The CDR3 runs 16 residues. Between the trimmed V and J ends, which lost 1 base and 1 base, there was a span of 14 bases. In nucleotides, the CDR3 is TGTGCCAGTAGTATAGTTGTCGGTTGGGGGTCCTACGAGCAGTACTTC. It is translated as CASSIVVGWGSYEQYF. The full variable domain, completed using reference TRBV19 and TRBJ2-7, is DGGITQSPKYLFRKEGQNVTLSCEQNLNHDAMYWYRQDPGQGLRLIYYSQIVNDFQKGDIAEGYSVSREKKESFPLTVTSAQKNPTAFYLCASSIVVGWGSYEQYFGPGTRLTVT.

The chain uses TRBV10-3 and TRBJ2-5; 8 bases are a match to TRBD1. CDR3 length: 12 residues. The V gene end was trimmed by 8 bases and the J gene end by 6 bases; junction bases not matched to a gene: 5. CDR1 and CDR2 from the germline V gene are ENHRY and SYGVKD. CDR3 protein: CAIGRTGKTQYF. CDR3 nucleotide sequence: TGTGCCATCGGTCGGACAGGGAAGACCCAGTACTTC.

The chain joins TRBV7-9 to TRBJ1-1; TRBD1 is a possible D gene (5 bases). Trimming removed 2 bases from V and 6 bases from J, with 13 bases in between. Germline V gives CDR1 SEHNR, CDR2 FQNEAQ (reference sequence). The CDR3 covers 14 residues. This CDR3 reads CASSLSGIEPEAFF. CDR3 nucleotides: TGTGCCAGCAGCTTATCAGGGATTGAACCTGAAGCTTTCTTT.